This TCR beta chain was observed in a study of blood T cell repertoires in COVID-19 (dated by TCRdb to about 2020). Regarding the complete study: The collaborator samples originated in the United States, Italy and Spain and spanned the acute and convalescent phases of COVID-19. The samples were drawn from two sources: the first 160 participants of the ongoing ImmuneRACE study, and approximately 1,300 subjects contributed by 6 global collaborators. The repertoires were made available in a free public database intended to serve as a resource for research on the immune response to SARS-CoV-2. Where available, HLA class I and class II types were taken from metadata supplied by the sample provider and were not determined by assay-based typing. Subjects who had been exposed to COVID-19, were actively infected with it, or had recovered from it provided the deeply sampled blood TCRbeta repertoires that made up the dataset. Nearly every sample came with metadata listing a de-identified subject ID, COVID-19 status, age in years and sex. The prospective study material was composed of cDNA or gDNA derived from T cells, B-cell-depleted T cells, or PBMCs.

The CDR1 and CDR2 encoded by the germline V gene are SGHVS and FQNEAQ. The CDR3 starts with the cysteine, ends with the phenylalanine, and has 14 residues. Only the CDR3 DNA is retained, 42 bases long and in frame from the first base. V lost 2 bases and J lost 9 bases; the stretch between them is 11 bases long. Findings and caveats that apply to the study as a whole: Clinical and demographic metadata were provided uncurated, with the amount varying by source and participant.

TCRbeta CDR3 regions were amplified from genomic DNA using the immunoSEQ Assay, a bias-controlled multiplex PCR. For the original study's pipeline: Within the assay, amplification of reference gene primers was used to estimate how many nucleated cells each sample contained. To quantify the absolute abundance of each unique TCRbeta CDR3 rearrangement, sequence reads were collapsed and filtered. Productive Simpson clonality was computed per sample as the square root of Simpson's diversity index over productive rearrangements. TCRdb took over this immuneACCESS table, retaining in-frame rearrangements with V and J assigned. Such tables are incomplete; in checked studies, under half of the missing clones stem from an unresolved V gene, and the remainder is unexplained. V and J calls and clone size come straight from that table; D and trimming were deduced from the DNA. This sample is represented by a few hundred thousand clones; around 80% of them were singletons. Jointly, the top ten make up around 18% of the sample.

The collaborating institutions used their own protocols to collect whole blood in K2EDTA tubes. For TCRbeta analysis, collaborator samples were shipped as frozen whole blood, as isolated PBMCs, or as DNA extracted from either sample type. A remark on this clone: Its antigen remains undetermined. Per-base quality was not reported, and no clone a single base away is much larger than it.

This clonotype was obtained from a woman aged 80 or over with active or convalescent COVID-19. The chain uses TRBV7-8 and TRBJ1-6, with an unclear D gene assignment. Source material: peripheral blood. The CDR3 amino acid sequence is: CASSLTPTRSPLHF. The nucleotide sequence reads TGTGCCAGCAGCTTAACCCCTACGCGTTCACCCCTCCACTTT.